Listed below are T cell receptor beta chains from one sample, sequenced in a study of blood T cells in healthy people across ages. Using its own MiXCR run on the 5' RACE reads, TCRdb lists one record per CDR3 protein. The sample yields about 720,000 distinct CDR3 sequences, over 20% seen once. Source material: blood. These receptors all stem from a man in his 70s in good health. The CDR3 runs from the conserved cysteine through the conserved F or W. The D gene is left open where the match is weak. Only part of the rows carry a size: once, few, many, or a class if the clone is expanded.

d_gene | j_gene | v_gene | abundance | CDR3nt | CDR3aa
. | TRBJ2-3 | TRBV7-2 | . | TGTGCCAGCAGCTTAGTCTCAGGGGACGGAGATACGCAGTATTTT | CASSLVSGDGDTQYF
. | TRBJ1-1 | TRBV3-1 | . | TGTGCCAGCAGCCAAGTTCAGGGGTCAGCGGTTTTCTTT | CASSQVQGSAVFF
. | TRBJ1-1 | TRBV29-1 | . | TGCAGCGGATACAGGGACGGCACTGAAGCTTTCTTT | CSGYRDGTEAFF
TRBD2 | TRBJ2-1 | TRBV6-1 | few | TGTGCCAGCAGACCGGGACTAGCGGGACCCCTCAGTGAGCAGTTCTTC | CASRPGLAGPLSEQFF
. | TRBJ2-7 | TRBV27 | once | TGTGCCAGCAGTTCTTTGACAAGGGGCTCCTACGAGCAGTACTTC | CASSSLTRGSYEQYF
TRBD1 | TRBJ2-2 | TRBV6-6 | . | TGTGCCAGCAGCGGACAGGGGAACACCGGGGAGCTGTTTTTT | CASSGQGNTGELFF
. | TRBJ2-1 | TRBV20-1 | few | TGCAGTGCTAGTAGGGGCGATGAGCAGTTCTTC | CSASRGDEQFF
TRBD2 | TRBJ2-7 | TRBV14 | . | TGTGCCAGCAGCCTACTAGCGTATTACGAGCAGTACTTC | CASSLLAYYEQYF
. | TRBJ2-3 | TRBV2 | . | TGTGCCAGCAGCCAAGAAGGGTTTTATAGCACAGATACGCAGTATTTT | CASSQEGFYSTDTQYF
. | TRBJ2-3 | TRBV7-9 | . | TGTGCCAGCAGCTTAGCGGTGGCGGCAGATACGCAGTATTTT | CASSLAVAADTQYF
. | TRBJ2-4 | TRBV7-9 | . | TGTGGCAGCAGCTTAGTCGGCAGGGGAATAGCCAAAAACATTCAGTACTTC | CGSSLVGRGIAKNIQYF
. | TRBJ1-6 | TRBV12-3/TRBV12-4 | few | TGTGCCAGCAGTGGGGGGGGGAGGTCCTATAATTCACCCCTCCACTTT | CASSGGGRSYNSPLHF
. | TRBJ2-7 | TRBV5-1 | . | TGCGCCAGCAGCTCCAGGGCGGGTGGCTCCTACGAGCAGTACTTC | CASSSRAGGSYEQYF
. | TRBJ2-1 | TRBV20-1 | . | TGCAGTGCCCTAGGGATCGGGAGTGTATCCTACAATGAGCAGTTCTTC | CSALGIGSVSYNEQFF
. | TRBJ2-6 | TRBV6-5 | once | TGTGCCAGCAGTTACTCTATTAGGTCCGGCCCTGGGGCCAACGTCCTGACTTTC | CASSYSIRSGPGANVLTF
. | TRBJ2-3 | TRBV5-1 | few | TGCGCCAGCAGCTTCGGACACAGCACAGATACGCAGTATTTT | CASSFGHSTDTQYF
TRBD1 | TRBJ1-2 | TRBV6-2/TRBV6-3 | . | TGTGCCAGCACAAAGGACAGGGCCTTCGGCTACACCTTC | CASTKDRAFGYTF
. | TRBJ1-2 | TRBV19 | . | TGTGCCAGTAGGAGAGGGACCTATGGCTACACCTTC | CASRRGTYGYTF
. | TRBJ2-3 | TRBV20-1 | . | TGCAGTGCTTCCGGGGTGACCCTGCTTTTAGATACGCAGTATTTT | CSASGVTLLLDTQYF
TRBD2 | TRBJ2-1 | TRBV20-1 | . | TGCAGTGCAGAACGTAGCGGGGGGGCCGGAGATGAGCAGTTCTTC | CSAERSGGAGDEQFF